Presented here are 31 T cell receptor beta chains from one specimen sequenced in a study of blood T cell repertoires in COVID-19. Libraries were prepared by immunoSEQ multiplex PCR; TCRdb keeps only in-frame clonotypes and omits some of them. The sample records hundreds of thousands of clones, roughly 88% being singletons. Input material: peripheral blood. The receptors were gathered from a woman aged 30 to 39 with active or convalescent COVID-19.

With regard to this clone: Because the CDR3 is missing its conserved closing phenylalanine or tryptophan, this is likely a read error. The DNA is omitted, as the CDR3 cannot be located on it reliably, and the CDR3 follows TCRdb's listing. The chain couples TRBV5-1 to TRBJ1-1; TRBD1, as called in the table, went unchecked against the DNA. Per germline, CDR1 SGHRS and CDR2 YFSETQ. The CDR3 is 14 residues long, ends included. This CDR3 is CASSPGTGDYAGEI.

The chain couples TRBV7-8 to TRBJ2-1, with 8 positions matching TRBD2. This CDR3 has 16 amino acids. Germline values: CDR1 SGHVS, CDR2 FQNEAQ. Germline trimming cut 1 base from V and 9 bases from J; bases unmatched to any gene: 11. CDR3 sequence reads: CASSLGPAGVGSEQFF. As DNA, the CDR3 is TGTGCCAGCAGCTTAGGCCCAGCGGGAGTGGGTAGTGAGCAGTTCTTC. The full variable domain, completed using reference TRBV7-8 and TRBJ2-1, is GAGVSQSPRYKVAKRGQDVALRCDPISGHVSLFWYQQALGQGPEFLTYFQNEAQLDKSGLPSDRFFAERPEGSVSTLKIQRTQQEDSAVYLCASSLGPAGVGSEQFFGPGTRLTVL.

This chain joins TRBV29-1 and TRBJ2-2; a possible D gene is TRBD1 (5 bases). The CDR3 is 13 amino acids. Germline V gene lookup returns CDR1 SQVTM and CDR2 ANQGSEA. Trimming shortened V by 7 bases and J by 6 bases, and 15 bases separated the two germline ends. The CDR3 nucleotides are TGCAGCGCCCAACAGACAGTTCCCGGGGAGCTGTTTTTT. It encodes CSAQQTVPGELFF.

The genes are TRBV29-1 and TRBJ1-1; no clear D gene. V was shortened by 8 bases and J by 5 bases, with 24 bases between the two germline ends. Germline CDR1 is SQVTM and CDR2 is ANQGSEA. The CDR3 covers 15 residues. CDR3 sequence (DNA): TGCAGCTCCCATGGAGGGCCAGGACGGGCGACTGAAGCTTTCTTT. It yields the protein CSSHGGPGRATEAFF.

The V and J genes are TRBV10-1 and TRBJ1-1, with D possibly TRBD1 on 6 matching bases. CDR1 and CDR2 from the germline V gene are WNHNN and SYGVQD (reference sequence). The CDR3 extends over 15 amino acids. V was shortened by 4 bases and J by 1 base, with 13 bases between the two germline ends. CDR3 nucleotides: TGCGCCAGCAGTGGACCGGGACATCCGAACACTGAAGCTTTCTTT. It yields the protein CASSGPGHPNTEAFF.

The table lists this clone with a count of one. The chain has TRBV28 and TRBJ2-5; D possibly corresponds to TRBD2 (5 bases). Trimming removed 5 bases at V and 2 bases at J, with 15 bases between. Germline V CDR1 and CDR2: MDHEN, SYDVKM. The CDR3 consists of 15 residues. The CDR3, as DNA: TGTGCCAGCAGTATCCGGGGTAGCCCACAAGAGACCCAGTACTTC. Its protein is CASSIRGSPQETQYF. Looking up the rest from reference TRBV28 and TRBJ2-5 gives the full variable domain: DVKVTQSSRYLVKRTGEKVFLECVQDMDHENMFWYRQDPGLGLRLIYFSYDVKMKEKGDIPEGYSVSREKKERFSLILESASTNQTSMYLCASSIRGSPQETQYFGPGTRLLVL.

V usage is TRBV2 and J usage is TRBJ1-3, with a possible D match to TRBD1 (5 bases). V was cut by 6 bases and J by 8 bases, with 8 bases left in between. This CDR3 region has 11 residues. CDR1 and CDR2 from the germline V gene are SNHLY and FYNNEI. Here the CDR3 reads CASSQGDTIYF. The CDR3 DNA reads TGTGCCAGCAGCCAGGGTGACACCATATATTTT.

In DNA form, the CDR3 reads TGTGCCAGCAGTTACGGGGGGGCCTTGAATGAGCAGTTCTTC. The encoded protein is CASSYGGALNEQFF. This sequence joins TRBV6-5 and TRBJ2-1; D is possibly TRBD2 (7 bases). The CDR3 contains 14 residues. The V gene lost 2 bases and the J gene lost 7 bases, with 12 bases spanning the gap. Germline V lookup: CDR1 MNHEY, CDR2 SVGAGI.

The CDR3 nucleotides read TGTGCCAGCAGCTTTCACCCCAGGCAGCCCCAGCATTTT. Its protein is CASSFHPRQPQHF. The chain employs TRBV7-9 and TRBJ1-5; D unclear. The germline V gene encodes CDR1 SEHNR and CDR2 FQNEAQ (reference sequence). Trimming removed 3 bases from V and 7 bases from J, with 10 bases in between. The CDR3 extends over 13 amino acids.

CDR3 region: CSAGRLAGAETQYF. CDR3 nucleotides: TGCAGCGCCGGCCGACTAGCGGGGGCAGAGACCCAGTACTTC. The chain employs TRBV29-1 and TRBJ2-5, with TRBD2 identical over 12 bases. The length of the CDR3 is 14 residues. Germline trimming cut 7 bases from V and 4 bases from J; bases unmatched to any gene: 7. Germline V gene data show CDR1 as SQVTM and CDR2 as ANQGSEA.

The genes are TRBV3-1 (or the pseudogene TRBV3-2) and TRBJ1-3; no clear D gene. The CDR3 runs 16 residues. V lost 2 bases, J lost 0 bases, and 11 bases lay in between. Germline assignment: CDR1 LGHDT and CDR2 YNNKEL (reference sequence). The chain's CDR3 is CASSQFNRDSGNTIYF. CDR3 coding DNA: TGTGCCAGCAGCCAATTTAACCGAGACTCTGGAAACACCATATATTTT.

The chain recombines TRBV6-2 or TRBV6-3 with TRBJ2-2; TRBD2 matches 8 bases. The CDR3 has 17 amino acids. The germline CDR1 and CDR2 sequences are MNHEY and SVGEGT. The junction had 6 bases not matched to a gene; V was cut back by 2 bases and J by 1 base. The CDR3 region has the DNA TGTGCCAGCAGTTACCGCCTCGCGGGGGGGAACACCGGGGAGCTGTTTTTT. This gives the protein CASSYRLAGGNTGELFF.

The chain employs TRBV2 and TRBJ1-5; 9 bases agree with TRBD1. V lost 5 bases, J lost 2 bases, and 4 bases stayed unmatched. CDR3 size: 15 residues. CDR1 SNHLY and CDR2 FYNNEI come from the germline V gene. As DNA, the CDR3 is TGTGCCAGCAGTCCGAGGACAGGGGGCAATCAGCCCCAGCATTTT. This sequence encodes CASSPRTGGNQPQHF.

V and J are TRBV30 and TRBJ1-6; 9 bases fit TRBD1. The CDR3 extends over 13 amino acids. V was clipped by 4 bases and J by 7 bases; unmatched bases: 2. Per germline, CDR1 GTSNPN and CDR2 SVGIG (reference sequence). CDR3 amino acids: CAWKGQGNSPLHF. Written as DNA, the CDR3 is TGTGCCTGGAAGGGACAGGGAAATTCACCCCTCCACTTT.

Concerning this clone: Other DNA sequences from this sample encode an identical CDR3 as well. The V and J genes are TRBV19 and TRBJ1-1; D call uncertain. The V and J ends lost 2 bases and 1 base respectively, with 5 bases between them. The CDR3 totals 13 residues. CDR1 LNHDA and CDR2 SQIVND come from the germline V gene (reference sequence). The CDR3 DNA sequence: TGTGCCAGTAGTATATACGGGAACACTGAAGCTTTCTTT. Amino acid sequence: CASSIYGNTEAFF.

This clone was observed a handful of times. This chain's CDR3 is CASSLGGTVRTEAFF. The CDR3 coding sequence is TGCGCCAGCAGCCTAGGAGGGACAGTGAGGACTGAAGCTTTCTTT. The rearrangement joins TRBV5-1 to TRBJ1-1; 7 bases match TRBD1. This CDR3 spans 15 amino acids. The J segment lost 5 bases and the V segment lost 4 bases, leaving 11 bases of the junction unmatched. Germline values: CDR1 SGHRS, CDR2 YFSETQ.

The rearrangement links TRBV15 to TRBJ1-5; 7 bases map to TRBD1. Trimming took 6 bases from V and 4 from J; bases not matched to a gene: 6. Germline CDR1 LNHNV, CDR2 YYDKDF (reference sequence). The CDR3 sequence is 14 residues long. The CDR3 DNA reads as TGTGCCACCAGAATGGGACAGTTAAATCAGCCCCAGCATTTT. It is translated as CATRMGQLNQPQHF.

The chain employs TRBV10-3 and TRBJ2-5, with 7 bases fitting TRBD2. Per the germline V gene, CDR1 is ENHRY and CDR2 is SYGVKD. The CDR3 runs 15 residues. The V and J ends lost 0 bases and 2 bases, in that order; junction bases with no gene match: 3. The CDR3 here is CAISESSGGQETQYF. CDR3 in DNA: TGTGCCATCAGTGAGTCATCGGGGGGTCAAGAGACCCAGTACTTC.

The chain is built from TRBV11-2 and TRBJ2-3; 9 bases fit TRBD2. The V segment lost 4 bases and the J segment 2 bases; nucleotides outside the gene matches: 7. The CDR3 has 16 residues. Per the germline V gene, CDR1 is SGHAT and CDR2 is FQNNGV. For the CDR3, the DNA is TGTGCCAGCAGCTCGGAAAGCGGGGGGTACACAGATACGCAGTATTTT. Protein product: CASSSESGGYTDTQYF.

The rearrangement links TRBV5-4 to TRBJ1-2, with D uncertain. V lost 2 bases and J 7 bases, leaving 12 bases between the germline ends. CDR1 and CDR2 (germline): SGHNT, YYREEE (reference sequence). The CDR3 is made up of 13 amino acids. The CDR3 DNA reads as TGTGCCAGCAGCTTCGGGGTTCTTGGTGGCTACACCTTC. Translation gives CASSFGVLGGYTF.

CDR3 residues: CASSLGRTVTSYEQYF. As DNA, the CDR3 is TGTGCCAGCAGTTTAGGTAGAACAGTGACCTCCTACGAGCAGTACTTC. The chain links TRBV27 to TRBJ2-7, with no clear D. There are 16 residues in the CDR3. Germline-derived CDR1 and CDR2 are MNHEY and SMNVEV (reference sequence). V lost 2 bases and J 0 bases, leaving 14 bases between the germline ends.

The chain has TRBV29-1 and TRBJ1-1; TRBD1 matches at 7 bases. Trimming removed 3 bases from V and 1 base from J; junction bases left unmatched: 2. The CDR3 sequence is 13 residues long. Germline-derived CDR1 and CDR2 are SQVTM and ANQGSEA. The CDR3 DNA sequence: TGCAGCGTTGAGACAGGGCGGAACACTGAAGCTTTCTTT. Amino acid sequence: CSVETGRNTEAFF.

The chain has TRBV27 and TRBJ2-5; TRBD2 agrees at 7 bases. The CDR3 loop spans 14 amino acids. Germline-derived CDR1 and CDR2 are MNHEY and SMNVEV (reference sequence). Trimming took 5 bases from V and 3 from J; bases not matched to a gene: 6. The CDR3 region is CASSLVRGEETQYF. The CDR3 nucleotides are TGTGCCAGCAGTCTCGTTCGGGGGGAAGAGACCCAGTACTTC.

CDR3 residues: CASSPTRGSTDTQYF. The CDR3 DNA is TGTGCCAGCTCACCGACTCGGGGAAGCACAGATACGCAGTATTTT. This chain connects TRBV18 to TRBJ2-3; tentative D call: TRBD2 (5 bases). Germline V gene data show CDR1 as KGHSH and CDR2 as LQKENI. The V end lost 3 bases, the J end lost 0 bases, and 10 bases lay between the germline ends. The CDR3 spans 15 residues.

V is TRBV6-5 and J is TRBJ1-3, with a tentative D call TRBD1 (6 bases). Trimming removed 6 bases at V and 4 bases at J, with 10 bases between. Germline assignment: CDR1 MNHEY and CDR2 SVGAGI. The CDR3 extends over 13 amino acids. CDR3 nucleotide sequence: TGTGCCAGCAGGGGACAACCCGGAAACACCATATATTTT. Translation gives CASRGQPGNTIYF.

CDR3: CASSVGLGIYEQYF. CDR3 nucleotides: TGTGCCAGTAGTGTGGGACTAGGAATCTACGAGCAGTACTTC. The gene calls are TRBV19 and TRBJ2-7, with TRBD2 matching over 8 bases. This CDR3 spans 14 amino acids. Trimming cost V 5 bases and J 3 bases; bases outside gene matches: 6. Germline values: CDR1 LNHDA, CDR2 SQIVND (reference sequence).

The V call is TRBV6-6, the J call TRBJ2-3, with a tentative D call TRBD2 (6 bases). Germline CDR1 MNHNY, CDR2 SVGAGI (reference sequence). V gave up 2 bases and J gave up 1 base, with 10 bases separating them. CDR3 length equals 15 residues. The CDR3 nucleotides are TGTGCCAGCAGTTACAGACCTAGCGGCACAGATACGCAGTATTTT. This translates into CASSYRPSGTDTQYF.

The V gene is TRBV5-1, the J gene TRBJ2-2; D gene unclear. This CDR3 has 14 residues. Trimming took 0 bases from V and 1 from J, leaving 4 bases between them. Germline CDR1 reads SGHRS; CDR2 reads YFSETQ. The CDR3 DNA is TGCGCCAGCAGCTTGGACGGGAACACCGGGGAGCTGTTTTTT. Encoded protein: CASSLDGNTGELFF. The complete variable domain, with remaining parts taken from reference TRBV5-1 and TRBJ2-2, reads KAGVTQTPRYLIKTRGQQVTLSCSPISGHRSVSWYQQTPGQGLQFLFEYFSETQRNKGNFPGRFSGRQFSNSRSEMNVSTLELGDSALYLCASSLDGNTGELFFGEGSRLTVL.

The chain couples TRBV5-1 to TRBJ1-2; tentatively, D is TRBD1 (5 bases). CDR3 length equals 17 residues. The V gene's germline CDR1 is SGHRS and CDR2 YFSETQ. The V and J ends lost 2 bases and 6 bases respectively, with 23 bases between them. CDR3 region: CASSLLTTDHKANGYTF. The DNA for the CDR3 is TGCGCCAGCAGCTTACTTACGACAGACCACAAGGCAAATGGCTACACCTTC. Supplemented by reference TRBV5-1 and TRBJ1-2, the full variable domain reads KAGVTQTPRYLIKTRGQQVTLSCSPISGHRSVSWYQQTPGQGLQFLFEYFSETQRNKGNFPGRFSGRQFSNSRSEMNVSTLELGDSALYLCASSLLTTDHKANGYTFGSGTRLTVV.

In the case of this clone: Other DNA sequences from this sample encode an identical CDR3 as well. CDR3 DNA: TGCGCCAGCAGCCTCGGGCAGGGATCCTACGAGCAGTACTTC. It codes for CASSLGQGSYEQYF. The V and J genes are TRBV5-1 and TRBJ2-7, with D perhaps TRBD1 (5 bases). The CDR3 is 14 amino acids. CDR1 SGHRS and CDR2 YFSETQ come from the germline V gene. V lost 4 bases and J 1 base, leaving 12 bases between the germline ends.

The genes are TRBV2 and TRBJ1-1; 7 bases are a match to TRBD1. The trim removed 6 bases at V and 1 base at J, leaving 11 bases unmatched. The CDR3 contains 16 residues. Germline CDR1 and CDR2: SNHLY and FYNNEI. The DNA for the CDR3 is TGTGCCAGCAGCCGCGGGACAGAGTTAACGAACACTGAAGCTTTCTTT. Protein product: CASSRGTELTNTEAFF.